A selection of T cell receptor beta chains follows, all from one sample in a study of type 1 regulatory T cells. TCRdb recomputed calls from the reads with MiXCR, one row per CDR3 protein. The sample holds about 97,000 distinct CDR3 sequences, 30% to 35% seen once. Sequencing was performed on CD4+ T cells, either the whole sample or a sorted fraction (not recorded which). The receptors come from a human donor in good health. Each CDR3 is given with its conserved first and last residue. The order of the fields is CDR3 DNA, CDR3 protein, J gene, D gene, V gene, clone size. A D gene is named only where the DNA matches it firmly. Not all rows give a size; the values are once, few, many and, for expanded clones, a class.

CDR3 DNA: TGTGCCAGCAGCTTAGATTGGTCGGGCGGGGAGCTGTTTTTT
CDR3 protein: CASSLDWSGGELFF
J gene: TRBJ2-2
D gene: -
V gene: TRBV11-3
clone size: many

CDR3 DNA: TGTGCCAGCAGTTTGTCAGGGAACACTGAAGCTTTCTTT
CDR3 protein: CASSLSGNTEAFF
J gene: TRBJ1-1
D gene: -
V gene: TRBV12-3/TRBV12-4
clone size: few

CDR3 DNA: TGTGCCAGCAGCCAGATGGGCCGACAGGGGGCAGTCTACGAGCAGTACTTC
CDR3 protein: CASSQMGRQGAVYEQYF
J gene: TRBJ2-7
D gene: TRBD1
V gene: TRBV4-2
clone size: -

CDR3 DNA: TGCAGTGCTAGCGTGCTACCTAGCGGGTACTCCTACAATGAGCAGTTCTTC
CDR3 protein: CSASVLPSGYSYNEQFF
J gene: TRBJ2-1
D gene: TRBD2
V gene: TRBV20-1
clone size: -

CDR3 DNA: TGCAGTGCTGAGGACCCTCGCGGGGATACGCAGTATTTT
CDR3 protein: CSAEDPRGDTQYF
J gene: TRBJ2-3
D gene: -
V gene: TRBV20-1
clone size: few

CDR3 DNA: TGTGCCAGCAGTGACCCACCCATGAAATTACTGTTTTTT
CDR3 protein: CASSDPPMKLLFF
J gene: TRBJ1-4
D gene: -
V gene: TRBV2
clone size: -

CDR3 DNA: TGTGCCAGCAGTTTACCCACAGGGGATGGAGAGACCCAGTACTTC
CDR3 protein: CASSLPTGDGETQYF
J gene: TRBJ2-5
D gene: TRBD1
V gene: TRBV28
clone size: few

CDR3 DNA: TGTGCCAGCAGCTTAGCCCTCCGGGAAGGTCCTATGGGGGAGCAGTTCTTC
CDR3 protein: CASSLALREGPMGEQFF
J gene: TRBJ2-1
D gene: -
V gene: TRBV7-2
clone size: few

CDR3 DNA: TGCAGGTGCGGACTAGCGGGATACAATGAGCAGTTCTTC
CDR3 protein: CRCGLAGYNEQFF
J gene: TRBJ2-1
D gene: TRBD2
V gene: TRBV20-1
clone size: -

CDR3 DNA: TGTGCCACCAGTGACCCGGGACAGGGGGACACCGGGGAGCTGTTTTTT
CDR3 protein: CATSDPGQGDTGELFF
J gene: TRBJ2-2
D gene: TRBD1
V gene: TRBV24-1
clone size: few

CDR3 DNA: TGTGCCAGCTCGCCAGGGACTAGCGGGGCCGAGCAGTACTTC
CDR3 protein: CASSPGTSGAEQYF
J gene: TRBJ2-7
D gene: TRBD2
V gene: TRBV18
clone size: few

CDR3 DNA: TGTGCCAGCAGCCGCTTCGGCGGGAGGGACACCACCGGGGAGCTGTTTTTT
CDR3 protein: CASSRFGGRDTTGELFF
J gene: TRBJ2-2
D gene: TRBD2
V gene: TRBV14
clone size: few

CDR3 DNA: TGCGCCAGTAACTCCGGGACAGGGGTCTTGTGGGAGCAGTTCTTC
CDR3 protein: CASNSGTGVLWEQFF
J gene: TRBJ2-1
D gene: TRBD1
V gene: TRBV5-1
clone size: once

CDR3 DNA: TGTGCCAGCATCGAAACTGGGGAGACTGGAAACACCATATATTTT
CDR3 protein: CASIETGETGNTIYF
J gene: TRBJ1-3
D gene: -
V gene: TRBV28
clone size: -

CDR3 DNA: TGTGCCAGCTCACCATTGCCCCAGGGTGGAAGTGAAAAACTGTTTTTT
CDR3 protein: CASSPLPQGGSEKLFF
J gene: TRBJ1-4
D gene: -
V gene: TRBV18
clone size: few

CDR3 DNA: TGTGCCAGCAGTTACCCCCGGGGGCCGAACACTGAAGCTTTCTTT
CDR3 protein: CASSYPRGPNTEAFF
J gene: TRBJ1-1
D gene: -
V gene: TRBV6-2/TRBV6-3
clone size: -